This entry is about one TCR beta chain. Its antigen remains unidentified. The entry originates in a study of T-cell memory formation after mild COVID-19. Looking at the study overall: Each donor largely had its own TCR clusters. Overall study results and limits: CM and EM subsets held most contracting CD4+ clones; EMRA held CD8+ ones.

Each CDR3 protein is one row after TCRdb ran MiXCR on the 5' RACE reads. The data show tens of thousands of distinct CDR3 sequences, with 5% to 7% seen just once and 0.81% held by the top ten. The V and J ends lost 1 base and 1 base respectively, with 5 bases between them. CDR1 and CDR2 (germline): LGHNA, YNFKEQ. This CDR3 has 14 residues. Source material: PBMCs or a T cell subset sorted from them (not recorded which). J is TRBJ1-5 and V is TRBV4-2; D is unresolved. The source of this sequence is an adult who had mild COVID-19 (a few samples of this study predate the infection). Cell type and time point are not known. CDR3 sequence: CASSQGGSNQPQHF. The DNA for the CDR3 is TGTGCCAGCAGCCAAGGGGGAAGCAATCAGCCCCAGCATTTT.